Presented here are 14 T cell receptor beta chains from one specimen sequenced in a study of vaccination effects on CD4 cells after COVID-19. For these TCRs, the target antigens are not known. The repertoire was sequenced with immunoSEQ multiplex PCR; TCRdb's copy has only in-frame clones and lacks some. The sample lists around 46,000 clones; around 75% were seen once. Sequencing in the ViraFEST assay came after antigen-specific CD4+ T cells had been expanded with viral peptide pools, which were used to stimulate PBMC. The culture ran for 9 to 11 days, and then CD4+ T cells were isolated. From March to December 2020, the person had a SARS-CoV-2 infection that was confirmed by PCR. Sequencing was performed on CD4+ T cells from PBMCs cultured with a peptide pool, taken before COVID-19 vaccination. The receptors stem from a human donor who had a prior SARS-CoV-2 infection.

V and J are TRBV2 and TRBJ2-3; D might be TRBD1 (5 bases). The CDR3 runs 13 residues. CDR1 SNHLY and CDR2 FYNNEI come from the germline V gene. Trimming took 7 bases from V and 6 from J, leaving 14 bases between them. The CDR3 region has the DNA TGTGCCAGCAAGATAGGGGCAGGGGATACGCAGTATTTT. This encodes CASKIGAGDTQYF.

V and J are TRBV3-1 (or the pseudogene TRBV3-2) and TRBJ1-2; no reliable D call. Germline V CDR1 and CDR2: LGHDT, YNNKEL (reference sequence). Trimming removed 0 bases from V and 8 bases from J, with 10 bases in between. This CDR3 is 13 amino acids long. The CDR3 DNA sequence: TGTGCCAGCAGCCAAGACTACAGTGGGGGCTACACCTTC. Translated, it gives CASSQDYSGGYTF.

The count of this clone is one. The chain is built from TRBV10-3 and TRBJ1-4; a possible D gene is TRBD1 (6 bases). V gave up 11 bases and J gave up 4 bases, with 14 bases separating them. Germline loops: CDR1 ENHRY, CDR2 SYGVKD. The CDR3 is 13 residues long. For the CDR3, the DNA is TGTGCCGCCAAGGCAGGGGATAATGAAAAACTGTTTTTT. It translates to CAAKAGDNEKLFF.

The chain has TRBV7-2 and TRBJ2-3; D is unresolved. The CDR3 sequence is 14 residues long. V was pared by 1 base and J by 0 bases, with 5 bases between. The V gene's germline CDR1 is SGHTA and CDR2 FQGNSA. The CDR3, as DNA: TGTGCCAGCAGCTTAGAGCCGAGCACAGATACGCAGTATTTT. Translating gives CASSLEPSTDTQYF.

CDR3 region: CASSPAGTGFDSPLHF. In nucleotides, the CDR3 is TGTGCCAGCTCACCCGCGGGGACAGGGTTTGATTCACCCCTCCACTTT. The rearrangement joins TRBV18 to TRBJ1-6; TRBD1 agrees at 9 bases. There are 16 residues in the CDR3. Germline CDR1 is KGHSH and CDR2 is LQKENI. V was pared by 3 bases and J by 8 bases, with 8 bases of the junction left unmatched.

There are a few counts of this clone. The chain carries TRBV11-3 and TRBJ1-6, with D uncertain. V lost 1 base, J lost 12 bases, and 7 bases lay in between. The CDR3 spans 12 residues. CDR1 SGHNT and CDR2 YENEEA come from the germline V gene. The CDR3 sequence: CASSLVVGPLHF. CDR3 nucleotide sequence: TGTGCCAGCAGCTTAGTGGTGGGACCCCTCCACTTT. The whole variable domain, filled in from reference TRBV11-3 and TRBJ1-6, reads EAGVVQSPRYKIIEKKQPVAFWCNPISGHNTLYWYLQNLGQGPELLIRYENEEAVDDSQLPKDRFSAERLKGVDSTLKIQPAELGDSAVYLCASSLVVGPLHFGNGTRLTVT.

This chain links TRBV15 with TRBJ1-2; TRBD1 might be the D (5 bases). This CDR3 has 14 residues. Germline-derived CDR1 and CDR2 are LNHNV and YYDKDF (reference sequence). The V and J ends lost 0 bases and 5 bases respectively, with 10 bases between them. CDR3 coding DNA: TGTGCCACCAGCAGAGATTGGGGGGGGTATGGCTACACCTTC. Amino acids: CATSRDWGGYGYTF.

The rearrangement uses TRBV5-4 and TRBJ2-6; D call uncertain. Germline assignment: CDR1 SGHNT and CDR2 YYREEE (reference sequence). Trimming stripped 0 bases from V and 2 bases from J, with 6 bases between. The CDR3 contains 15 residues. CDR3 amino acids: CASSLDRTGANVLTF. Here the CDR3 DNA reads TGTGCCAGCAGCTTGGATAGAACTGGGGCCAACGTCCTGACTTTC.

The chain joins TRBV7-2 to TRBJ2-2; the D gene is possibly TRBD2 (6 bases). CDR3 size: 17 residues. CDR1 is SGHTA, CDR2 FQGNSA, per germline. V was shortened by 5 bases and J by 2 bases, with 18 bases between the two germline ends. CDR3 sequence (DNA): TGTGCCAGCAGCGCCACTACCGGGACTTATAACACCGGGGAGCTGTTTTTT. Its translation is CASSATTGTYNTGELFF. Based on the CDR3 plus reference TRBV7-2 and TRBJ2-2, the full variable domain is GAGVSQSPSNKVTEKGKDVELRCDPISGHTALYWYRQSLGQGLEFLIYFQGNSAPDKSGLPSDRFSAERTGGSVSTLTIQRTQQEDSAVYLCASSATTGTYNTGELFFGEGSRLTVL.

The chain employs TRBV5-1 and TRBJ2-7, with D perhaps matching TRBD1 (6 bases). V was cut by 7 bases and J by 2 bases, with 19 bases left in between. This CDR3 has 15 amino acids. Germline CDR1 and CDR2: SGHRS and YFSETQ. The CDR3 bases are TGCGCCAGCTCTTTCGGACAGAACTACCCCTACGAGCAGTACTTC. It yields the protein CASSFGQNYPYEQYF.

With regard to this clone: Mismatch with germline at one junction end may stem from a read error. This CDR3 reads CASSLDDRLLYF. CDR3 DNA sequence: TGTGCCAGCAGCTTAGACGACAGGCTGCTATACTTC. The genes are TRBV7-2 and TRBJ1-2, with D tentatively TRBD1 (6 bases). The CDR3 spans 12 residues. The germline V gene has CDR1 SGHTA and CDR2 FQGNSA.

The rearrangement joins TRBV20-1 to TRBJ1-2, with D perhaps TRBD1 (6 bases). Germline-derived CDR1 and CDR2 are DFQATT and SNEGSKA (reference sequence). The CDR3 loop spans 13 amino acids. V lost 3 bases and J lost 4, with 12 bases in between. The CDR3 reads CSASAGDLYGYTF. The CDR3 bases are TGCAGTGCTAGTGCAGGGGACCTCTATGGCTACACCTTC.

A few counts support this clone. This chain links TRBV4-1 with TRBJ2-3, with D unclear. Trimming took 1 base from V and 4 from J, leaving 0 bases between them. The CDR3 spans 11 residues. Germline values: CDR1 MGHRA, CDR2 YSYEKL. CDR3 in DNA: TGCGCCAGCAGCCAAGCAGATACGCAGTATTTT. It specifies CASSQADTQYF.

The rearrangement links TRBV12-5 to TRBJ2-2; tentatively, D is TRBD1 or TRBD2 (6 bases each). The V end lost 1 base, the J end lost 7 bases, and 7 bases lay between the germline ends. This CDR3 has 13 residues. CDR1 LGHNT and CDR2 FRNRAP come from the germline V gene. CDR3 in DNA: TGTGCTAGTGGTTTGGAGGGGGGCGGGGAGCTGTTTTTT. Its protein product is CASGLEGGGELFF. Complete variable domain (other parts from reference TRBV12-5 and TRBJ2-2): DARVTQTPRHKVTEMGQEVTMRCQPILGHNTVFWYRQTMMQGLELLAYFRNRAPLDDSGMPKDRFSAEMPDATLATLKIQPSEPRDSAVYFCASGLEGGGELFFGEGSRLTVL.